These 7 T cell receptor beta chains share one sample of origin, sequenced in a study of blood T cell repertoires in COVID-19. The repertoire was sequenced with immunoSEQ multiplex PCR; TCRdb's copy has only in-frame clones and lacks some. The sample shows over 110,000 clones, over 70% of them seen only once. The sequenced material came from peripheral blood. The receptor set was obtained from a woman aged 45-60 years with acute or convalescent COVID-19.

This chain uses TRBV5-5 with TRBJ2-7; 10 positions match TRBD2. This CDR3 spans 15 amino acids. Looked up from germline, CDR1 is SGHKS and CDR2 is YYEKEE (reference sequence). The J segment lost 1 base and the V segment lost 4 bases, leaving 5 bases of the junction unmatched. CDR3 nucleotides: TGTGCCAGCAGCGATCTAGCGGGGGTGTCCTACGAGCAGTACTTC. Protein product: CASSDLAGVSYEQYF. Variable domain in full (rest from reference TRBV5-5 and TRBJ2-7): DAGVTQSPTHLIKTRGQQVTLRCSPISGHKSVSWYQQVLGQGPQFIFQYYEKEERGRGNFPDRFSARQFPNYSSELNVNALLLGDSALYLCASSDLAGVSYEQYFGPGTRLTVT.

The CDR3 nucleotides are TGTGCCTGGAGTGTACGACAGGGGGCAGGGCAGCCCCAGCATTTT. It encodes CAWSVRQGAGQPQHF. V gene TRBV30 combines with J gene TRBJ1-5, with TRBD1 matching over 10 bases. Germline V gene sequence: CDR1 GTSNPN, CDR2 SVGIG (reference sequence). CDR3 length equals 15 residues. J was trimmed by 7 bases and V by 0 bases; bases with no gene match: 6.

This clone was found once. This chain links TRBV28 with TRBJ2-7, with 8 bases fitting TRBD1. The V segment lost 5 bases and the J segment 0 bases; nucleotides outside the gene matches: 9. There are 16 residues in the CDR3. Germline loops: CDR1 MDHEN, CDR2 SYDVKM. CDR3 coding DNA: TGTGCCAGCAGTCCTCAAGGACAGGGCAGCTCCTACGAGCAGTACTTC. Its translation: CASSPQGQGSSYEQYF. The complete variable domain, with remaining parts taken from reference TRBV28 and TRBJ2-7, reads DVKVTQSSRYLVKRTGEKVFLECVQDMDHENMFWYRQDPGLGLRLIYFSYDVKMKEKGDIPEGYSVSREKKERFSLILESASTNQTSMYLCASSPQGQGSSYEQYFGPGTRLTVT.

The CDR3 DNA follows: TGCGCCAGCAGTCTAGCGGGGGGGCAATATACGCAGTATTTT. This codes for CASSLAGGQYTQYF. The chain is built from TRBV10-2 and TRBJ2-3, with 12 bases identical to TRBD2. The CDR3 sequence is 14 residues long. The germline gives CDR1 WSHSY, CDR2 SAAADI. Germline trimming cut 5 bases from V and 7 bases from J; bases unmatched to any gene: 4.

The chain recombines TRBV6-2 or TRBV6-3 with TRBJ1-5; D remains ambiguous. Germline CDR1 MNHEY, CDR2 SVGEGT. The V and J ends lost 3 bases and 2 bases respectively, with 8 bases between them. CDR3 size: 14 residues. The CDR3 loop reads CASSYSGGNQPQHF. As DNA, the CDR3 is TGTGCCAGCAGTTATTCTGGAGGCAATCAGCCCCAGCATTTT.

This clone occurred a few times. The genes are TRBV7-9 and TRBJ1-5; perhaps TRBD1 as D (6 bases). This CDR3 has 14 amino acids. V was cut by 8 bases and J by 6 bases, with 17 bases left in between. Germline CDR1 SEHNR, CDR2 FQNEAQ (reference sequence). The CDR3 nucleotides read TGTGCCAGCGGTGGGGGGGGCGCGGTTCAGCCCCAGCATTTT. It codes for CASGGGGAVQPQHF.

The genes are TRBV6-5 and TRBJ2-7, with D perhaps TRBD1 (5 bases). The CDR3 extends over 13 amino acids. V was trimmed by 2 bases and J by 6 bases, leaving 11 bases between them. The germline V gene encodes CDR1 MNHEY and CDR2 SVGAGI. The DNA of the CDR3 is TGTGCCAGCAGTTACGGGCAGGGCGGCGAGCAGTACTTC. This codes for CASSYGQGGEQYF.